This T cell receptor (beta chain) comes out of a study of cytomegalovirus exposure and HLA in healthy donors. Concerning this clone itself: Its target is unknown.

Use of 60 Vbeta and 13 Jbeta primers characterized the PCR. Authors' analysis steps: The authors later counted around 80 million unique TCR beta chains, around 9.9 million of them shared. The method was immunoSEQ multiplex PCR; TCRdb's version includes in-frame clones alone and lacks a portion of them. That table is the source of V, J and clone size, and D and trimming were worked out from the DNA. The sample carries fewer than 150,000 clones, more than 70% recorded once. Germline assignment: CDR1 SGDLS and CDR2 YYNGEE. The CDR3 has 14 amino acids. Trimming shortened V by 4 bases and J by 8 bases, and 18 bases separated the two germline ends. Broader study findings: An analysis was carried out at a later point. It showed that HLA-associated TCR beta chains were more clonally expanded than equally common non-associated chains. Data from an earlier analysis indicated that most TCR beta V segments were productive either about 87% or about 30% of the time. For presence/absence analyses, sequencing depth was assumed to be roughly uniform across donors.

V and J are TRBV9 and TRBJ1-1; D is unresolved. The sequenced sample consisted of PBMCs. The TCR originated in a woman in her 50s in good health and CMV-seronegative. This chain's CDR3 is CASSSGGRSVEAFF. The CDR3 DNA reads TGTGCCAGCAGCTCGGGCGGGCGGTCGGTCGAAGCTTTCTTT.